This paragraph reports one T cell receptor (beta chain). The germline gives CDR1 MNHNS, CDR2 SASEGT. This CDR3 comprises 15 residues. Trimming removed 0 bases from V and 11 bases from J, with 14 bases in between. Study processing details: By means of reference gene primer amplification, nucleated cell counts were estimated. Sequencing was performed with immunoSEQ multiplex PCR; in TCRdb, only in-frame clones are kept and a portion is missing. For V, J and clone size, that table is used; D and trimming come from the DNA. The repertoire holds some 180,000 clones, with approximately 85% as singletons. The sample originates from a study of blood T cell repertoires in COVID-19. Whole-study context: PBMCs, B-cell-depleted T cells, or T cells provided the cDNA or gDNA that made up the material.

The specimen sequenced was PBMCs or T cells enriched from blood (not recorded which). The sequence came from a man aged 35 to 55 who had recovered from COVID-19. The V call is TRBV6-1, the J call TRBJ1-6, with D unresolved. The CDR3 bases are TGTGCCAGCAGTGAAGCGCAGCAGGTTCAAGCACCCCTCCACTTT. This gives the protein CASSEAQQVQAPLHF.